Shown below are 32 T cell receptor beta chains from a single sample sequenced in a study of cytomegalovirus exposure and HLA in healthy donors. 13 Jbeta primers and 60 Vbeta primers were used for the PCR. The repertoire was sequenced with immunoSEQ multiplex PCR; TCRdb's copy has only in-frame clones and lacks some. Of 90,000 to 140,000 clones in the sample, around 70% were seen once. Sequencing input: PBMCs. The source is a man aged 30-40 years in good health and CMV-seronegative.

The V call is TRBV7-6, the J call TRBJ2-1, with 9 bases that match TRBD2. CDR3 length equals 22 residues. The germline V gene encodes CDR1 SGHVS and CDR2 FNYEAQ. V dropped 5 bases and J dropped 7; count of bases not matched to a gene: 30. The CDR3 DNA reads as TGTGCCAGCAGCAAGAAAAATAAGTCGAGACTAGCGGCCATCATTGGGTTAAATGAGCAGTTCTTC. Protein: CASSKKNKSRLAAIIGLNEQFF.

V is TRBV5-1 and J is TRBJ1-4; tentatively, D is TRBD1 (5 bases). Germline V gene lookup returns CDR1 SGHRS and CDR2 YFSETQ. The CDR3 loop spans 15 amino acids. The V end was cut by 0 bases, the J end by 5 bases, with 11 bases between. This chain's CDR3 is CASSLGDRRNEKLFF. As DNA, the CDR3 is TGCGCCAGCAGCTTGGGCGACAGAAGAAATGAAAAACTGTTTTTT.

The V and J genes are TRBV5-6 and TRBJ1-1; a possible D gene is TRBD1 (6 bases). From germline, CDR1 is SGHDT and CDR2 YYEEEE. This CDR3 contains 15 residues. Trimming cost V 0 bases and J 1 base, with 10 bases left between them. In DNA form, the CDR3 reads TGTGCCAGCAGCTTGGCCTCGACAGGGAACACTGAAGCTTTCTTT. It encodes CASSLASTGNTEAFF.

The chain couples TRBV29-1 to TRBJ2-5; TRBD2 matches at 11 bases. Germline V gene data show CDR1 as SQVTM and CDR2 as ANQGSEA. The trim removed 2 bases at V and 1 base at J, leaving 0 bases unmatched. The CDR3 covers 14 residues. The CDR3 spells CSVETSGSQETQYF. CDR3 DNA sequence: TGCAGCGTTGAAACTAGCGGGAGCCAAGAGACCCAGTACTTC. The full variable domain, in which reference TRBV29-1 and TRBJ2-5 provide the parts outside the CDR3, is SAVISQKPSRDICQRGTSLTIQCQVDSQVTMMFWYRQQPGQSLTLIATANQGSEATYESGFVIDKFPISRPNLTFSTLTVSNMSPEDSSIYLCSVETSGSQETQYFGPGTRLLVL.

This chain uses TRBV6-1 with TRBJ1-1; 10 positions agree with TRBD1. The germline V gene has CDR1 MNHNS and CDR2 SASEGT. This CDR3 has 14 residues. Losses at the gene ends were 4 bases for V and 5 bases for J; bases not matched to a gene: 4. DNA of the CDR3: TGTGCCAGCAGTGTGACAGGGGGCAGGACTGAAGCTTTCTTT. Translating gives CASSVTGGRTEAFF.

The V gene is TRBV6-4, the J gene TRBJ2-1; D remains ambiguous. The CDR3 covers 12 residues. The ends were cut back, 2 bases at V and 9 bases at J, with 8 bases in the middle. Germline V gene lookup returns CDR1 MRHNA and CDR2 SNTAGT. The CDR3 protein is CASSDIRGEQFF. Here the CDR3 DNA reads TGTGCCAGCAGTGACATAAGAGGTGAGCAGTTCTTC.

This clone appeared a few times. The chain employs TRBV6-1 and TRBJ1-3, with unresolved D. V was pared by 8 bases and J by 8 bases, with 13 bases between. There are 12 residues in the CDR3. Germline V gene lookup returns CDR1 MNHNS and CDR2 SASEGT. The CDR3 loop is CASAVGVDTIYF. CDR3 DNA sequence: TGTGCCAGCGCGGTTGGCGTGGACACCATATATTTT.

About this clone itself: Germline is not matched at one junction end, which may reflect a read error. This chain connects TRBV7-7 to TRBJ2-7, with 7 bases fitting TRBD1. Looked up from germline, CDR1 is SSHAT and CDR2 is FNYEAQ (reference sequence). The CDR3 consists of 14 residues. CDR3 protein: CASSSRQGSAEQYF. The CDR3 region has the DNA TGTGCTAGCAGCTCCCGACAGGGTTCGGCCGAGCAGTACTTC.

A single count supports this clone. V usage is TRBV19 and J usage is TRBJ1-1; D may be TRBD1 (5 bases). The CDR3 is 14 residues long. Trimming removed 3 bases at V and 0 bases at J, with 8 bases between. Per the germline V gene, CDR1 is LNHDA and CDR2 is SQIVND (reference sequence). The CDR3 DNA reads TGTGCCAGTAGTATGTACAGGTTGAACACTGAAGCTTTCTTT. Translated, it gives CASSMYRLNTEAFF.

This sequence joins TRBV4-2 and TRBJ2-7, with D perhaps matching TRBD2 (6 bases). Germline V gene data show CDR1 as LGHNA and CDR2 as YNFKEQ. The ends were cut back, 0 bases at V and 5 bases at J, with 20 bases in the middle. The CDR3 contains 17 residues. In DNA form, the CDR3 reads TGTGCCAGCAGCCAAGATCATGGGACTGGCGGGTTCAACGAGCAGTACTTC. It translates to CASSQDHGTGGFNEQYF.

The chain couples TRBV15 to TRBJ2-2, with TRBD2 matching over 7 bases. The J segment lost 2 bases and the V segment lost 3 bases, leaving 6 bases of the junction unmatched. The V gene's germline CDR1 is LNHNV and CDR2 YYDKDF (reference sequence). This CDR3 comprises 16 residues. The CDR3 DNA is TGTGCCACCAGCAGCCGCGGGACTACTAACACCGGGGAGCTGTTTTTT. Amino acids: CATSSRGTTNTGELFF. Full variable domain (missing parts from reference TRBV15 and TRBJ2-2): DAMVIQNPRYQVTQFGKPVTLSCSQTLNHNVMYWYQQKSSQAPKLLFHYYDKDFNNEADTPDNFQSRRPNTSFCFLDIRSPGLGDTAMYLCATSSRGTTNTGELFFGEGSRLTVL.

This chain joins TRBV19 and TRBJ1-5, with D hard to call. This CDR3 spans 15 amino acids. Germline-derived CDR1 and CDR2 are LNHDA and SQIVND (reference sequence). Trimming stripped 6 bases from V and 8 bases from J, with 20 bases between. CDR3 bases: TGTGCCAGTAGCCTTCCGGACGGGAAGATCAAGCCCCAGCATTTT. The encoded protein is CASSLPDGKIKPQHF.

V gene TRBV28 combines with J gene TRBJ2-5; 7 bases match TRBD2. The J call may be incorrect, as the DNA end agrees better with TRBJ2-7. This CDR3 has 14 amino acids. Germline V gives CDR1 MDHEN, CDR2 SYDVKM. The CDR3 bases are TGTGCCAGCAGTGCCCCCGGGACGGGAGGCGAGCAGTACTTC. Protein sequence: CASSAPGTGGEQYF.

This CDR3 reads CASSLSIAGEQYF. CDR3 coding DNA: TGTGCCAGCAGTTTATCGATAGCGGGGGAGCAGTACTTC. V gene TRBV28 combines with J gene TRBJ2-7; 8 positions agree with TRBD2. Germline-derived CDR1 and CDR2 are MDHEN and SYDVKM. The CDR3 covers 13 residues. The V segment lost 1 base and the J segment 7 bases; nucleotides outside the gene matches: 3.

The DNA of the CDR3 is TGCGCCAGCAGCCAAGATTCATGGGAGTTCTATGGCTACACCTTC. This sequence encodes CASSQDSWEFYGYTF. The V and J genes are TRBV4-3 and TRBJ1-2; D gene ambiguous. The germline V and J ends were trimmed by 0 bases and 4 bases, with 12 bases remaining between them. CDR1 and CDR2 from the germline V gene are LGHNA and YSLEER. The CDR3 totals 15 residues.

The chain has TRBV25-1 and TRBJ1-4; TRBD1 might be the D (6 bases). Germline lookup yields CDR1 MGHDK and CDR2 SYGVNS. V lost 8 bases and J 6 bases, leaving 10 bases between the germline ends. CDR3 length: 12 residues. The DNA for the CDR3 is TGTGCCAGCCAGGGGACGGATGAAAAACTGTTTTTT. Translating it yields CASQGTDEKLFF.

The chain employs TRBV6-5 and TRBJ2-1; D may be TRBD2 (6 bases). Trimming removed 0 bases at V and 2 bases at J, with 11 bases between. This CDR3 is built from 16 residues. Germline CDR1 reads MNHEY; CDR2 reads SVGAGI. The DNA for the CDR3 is TGTGCCAGCAGTTACTCCCTAGCGACGACCTACAATGAGCAGTTCTTC. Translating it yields CASSYSLATTYNEQFF.

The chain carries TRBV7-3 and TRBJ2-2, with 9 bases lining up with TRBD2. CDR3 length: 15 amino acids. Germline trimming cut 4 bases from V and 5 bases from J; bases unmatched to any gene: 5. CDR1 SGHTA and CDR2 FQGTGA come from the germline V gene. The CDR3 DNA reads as TGTGCCAGCAGCTCGGGACTAGCCGGAACCGGGGAGCTGTTTTTT. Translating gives CASSSGLAGTGELFF.

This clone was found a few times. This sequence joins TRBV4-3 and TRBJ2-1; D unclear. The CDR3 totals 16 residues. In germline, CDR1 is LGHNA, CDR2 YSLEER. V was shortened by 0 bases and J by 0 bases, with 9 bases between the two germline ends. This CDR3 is CASSQDGGGSYNEQFF. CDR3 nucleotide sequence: TGCGCCAGCAGCCAAGATGGTGGCGGCTCCTACAATGAGCAGTTCTTC.

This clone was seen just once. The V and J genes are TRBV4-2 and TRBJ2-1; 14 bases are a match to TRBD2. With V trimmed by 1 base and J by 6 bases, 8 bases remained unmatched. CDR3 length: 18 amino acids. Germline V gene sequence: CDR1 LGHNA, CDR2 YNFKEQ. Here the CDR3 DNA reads TGTGCCAGCAGCCAAGGACTAGCGGGAGGGCCTACGTTCAATGAGCAGTTCTTC. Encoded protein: CASSQGLAGGPTFNEQFF.

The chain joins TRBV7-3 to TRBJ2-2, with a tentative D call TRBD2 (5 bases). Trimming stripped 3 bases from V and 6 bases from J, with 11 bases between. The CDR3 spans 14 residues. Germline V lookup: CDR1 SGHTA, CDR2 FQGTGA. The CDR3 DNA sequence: TGTGCCAGCAGCTTGAATCCCGGGGCCGGGGAGCTGTTTTTT. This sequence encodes CASSLNPGAGELFF.

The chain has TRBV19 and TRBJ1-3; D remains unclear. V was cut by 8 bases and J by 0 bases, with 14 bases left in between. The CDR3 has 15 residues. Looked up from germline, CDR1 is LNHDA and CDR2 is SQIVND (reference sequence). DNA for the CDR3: TGTGCCAGTCAATCCGGCGGAAGCTCTGGAAACACCATATATTTT. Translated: CASQSGGSSGNTIYF. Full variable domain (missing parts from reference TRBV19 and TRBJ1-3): DGGITQSPKYLFRKEGQNVTLSCEQNLNHDAMYWYRQDPGQGLRLIYYSQIVNDFQKGDIAEGYSVSREKKESFPLTVTSAQKNPTAFYLCASQSGGSSGNTIYFGEGSWLTVV.

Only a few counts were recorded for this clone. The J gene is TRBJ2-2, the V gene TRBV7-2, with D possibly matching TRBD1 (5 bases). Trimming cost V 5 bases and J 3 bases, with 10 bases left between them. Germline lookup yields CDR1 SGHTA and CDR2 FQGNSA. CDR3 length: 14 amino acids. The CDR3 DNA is TGTGCCAGCAGCGTCCAAGGGGACACCGGGGAGCTGTTTTTT. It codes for CASSVQGDTGELFF. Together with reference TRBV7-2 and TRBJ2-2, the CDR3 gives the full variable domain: GAGVSQSPSNKVTEKGKDVELRCDPISGHTALYWYRQSLGQGLEFLIYFQGNSAPDKSGLPSDRFSAERTGGSVSTLTIQRTQQEDSAVYLCASSVQGDTGELFFGEGSRLTVL.

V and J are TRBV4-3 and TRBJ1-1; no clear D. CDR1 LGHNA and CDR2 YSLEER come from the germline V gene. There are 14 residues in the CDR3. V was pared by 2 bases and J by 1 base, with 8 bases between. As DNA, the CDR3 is TGCGCCAGCAGCCAAAGCTCCTGGAACACTGAAGCTTTCTTT. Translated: CASSQSSWNTEAFF.

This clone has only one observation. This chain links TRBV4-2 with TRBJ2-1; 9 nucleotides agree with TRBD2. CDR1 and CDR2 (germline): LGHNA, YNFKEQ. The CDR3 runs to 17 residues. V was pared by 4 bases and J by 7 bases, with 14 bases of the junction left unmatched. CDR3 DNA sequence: TGTGCCAGCAGCCGCATGGGGGGAGCGGGAGGTTTTAATGAGCAGTTCTTC. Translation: CASSRMGGAGGFNEQFF.

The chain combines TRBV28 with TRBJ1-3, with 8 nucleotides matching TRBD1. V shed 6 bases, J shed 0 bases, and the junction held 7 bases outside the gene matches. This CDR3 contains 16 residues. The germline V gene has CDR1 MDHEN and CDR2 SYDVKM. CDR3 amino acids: CASRSGQVFSGNTIYF. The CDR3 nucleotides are TGTGCCAGCAGGTCGGGACAGGTGTTCTCTGGAAACACCATATATTTT.

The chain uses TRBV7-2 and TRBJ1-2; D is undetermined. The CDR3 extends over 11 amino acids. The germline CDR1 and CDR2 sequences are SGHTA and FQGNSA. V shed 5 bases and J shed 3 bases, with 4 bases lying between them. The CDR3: CASSEDYGYTF. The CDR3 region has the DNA TGTGCCAGCAGCGAGGACTATGGCTACACCTTC.

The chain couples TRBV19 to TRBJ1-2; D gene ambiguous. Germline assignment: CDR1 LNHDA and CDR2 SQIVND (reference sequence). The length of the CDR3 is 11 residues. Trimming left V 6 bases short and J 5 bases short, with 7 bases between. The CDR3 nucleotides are TGTGCCAGTAGCCCGGGGTATGGCTACACCTTC. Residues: CASSPGYGYTF. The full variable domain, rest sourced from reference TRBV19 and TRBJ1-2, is DGGITQSPKYLFRKEGQNVTLSCEQNLNHDAMYWYRQDPGQGLRLIYYSQIVNDFQKGDIAEGYSVSREKKESFPLTVTSAQKNPTAFYLCASSPGYGYTFGSGTRLTVV.

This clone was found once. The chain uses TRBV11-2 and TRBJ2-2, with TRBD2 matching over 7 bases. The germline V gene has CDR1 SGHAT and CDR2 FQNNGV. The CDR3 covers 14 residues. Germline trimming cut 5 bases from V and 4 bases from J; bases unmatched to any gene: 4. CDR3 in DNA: TGTGCCAGCAGCCCGCAGCGGGGCACCGGGGAGCTGTTTTTT. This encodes CASSPQRGTGELFF.

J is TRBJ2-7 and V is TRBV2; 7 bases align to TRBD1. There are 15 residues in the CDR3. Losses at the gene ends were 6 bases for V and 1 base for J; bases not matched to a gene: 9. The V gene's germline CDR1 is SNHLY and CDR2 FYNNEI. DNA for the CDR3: TGTGCCAGCAGCGCTACCGGGACAGAGTCCTACGAGCAGTACTTC. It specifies CASSATGTESYEQYF.

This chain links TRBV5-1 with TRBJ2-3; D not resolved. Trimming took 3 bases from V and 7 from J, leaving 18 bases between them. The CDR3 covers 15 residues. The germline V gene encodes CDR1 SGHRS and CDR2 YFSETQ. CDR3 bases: TGCGCCAGCAGCTCCGATCGGAGAAGTTGGAATACGCAGTATTTT. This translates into CASSSDRRSWNTQYF.

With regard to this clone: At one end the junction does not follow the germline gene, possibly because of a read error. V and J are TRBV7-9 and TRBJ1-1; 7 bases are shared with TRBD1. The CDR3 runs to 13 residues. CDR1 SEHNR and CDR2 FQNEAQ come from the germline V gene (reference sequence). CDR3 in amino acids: CSSSSQGDTEAFF. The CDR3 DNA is TGTTCCAGCAGCTCCCAGGGGGACACTGAAGCTTTCTTT.